This T cell receptor (beta chain) stems from a study of shared clonotypes between healthy human individuals. Profiling relied on immunoSEQ multiplex PCR, and the TCRdb table lists in-frame clones only, not all of them. The data contain around 2.1 million clones, 93% of them singletons. Naive CD8 cells lacked CD45RO and underwent positive selection for CCR7, leaving out terminally differentiated effector memory CD45RA+ cells. Whole-study findings and limits: The authors sampled blood alone, and tissue repertoires likely differ. Generally, naive subsets (rather than memory subsets) showed larger estimated richness. The naive CD4 repertoires of several donors were compared, and approximately 5% of clonotypes were shared.

As regards this clone: What it binds is unknown.

This sequence originates from a man between 18 and 35 years old in good health. Some clones in this sample may be carry-over from other donors' samples. The sequenced sample consisted of naive CD8+ T cells from PBMCs.

CDR3 DNA: TGCGCCAGCAGCCAAGTAGGGACTAGTTTCGAGCAGTTCTTC. Residues: CASSQVGTSFEQFF. This rearrangement joins TRBV4-1 to TRBJ2-1; TRBD2 agrees at 8 bases. In germline, CDR1 is MGHRA, CDR2 YSYEKL. The V and J ends lost 1 base and 10 bases, in that order; junction bases with no gene match: 6. CDR3 length: 14 residues.